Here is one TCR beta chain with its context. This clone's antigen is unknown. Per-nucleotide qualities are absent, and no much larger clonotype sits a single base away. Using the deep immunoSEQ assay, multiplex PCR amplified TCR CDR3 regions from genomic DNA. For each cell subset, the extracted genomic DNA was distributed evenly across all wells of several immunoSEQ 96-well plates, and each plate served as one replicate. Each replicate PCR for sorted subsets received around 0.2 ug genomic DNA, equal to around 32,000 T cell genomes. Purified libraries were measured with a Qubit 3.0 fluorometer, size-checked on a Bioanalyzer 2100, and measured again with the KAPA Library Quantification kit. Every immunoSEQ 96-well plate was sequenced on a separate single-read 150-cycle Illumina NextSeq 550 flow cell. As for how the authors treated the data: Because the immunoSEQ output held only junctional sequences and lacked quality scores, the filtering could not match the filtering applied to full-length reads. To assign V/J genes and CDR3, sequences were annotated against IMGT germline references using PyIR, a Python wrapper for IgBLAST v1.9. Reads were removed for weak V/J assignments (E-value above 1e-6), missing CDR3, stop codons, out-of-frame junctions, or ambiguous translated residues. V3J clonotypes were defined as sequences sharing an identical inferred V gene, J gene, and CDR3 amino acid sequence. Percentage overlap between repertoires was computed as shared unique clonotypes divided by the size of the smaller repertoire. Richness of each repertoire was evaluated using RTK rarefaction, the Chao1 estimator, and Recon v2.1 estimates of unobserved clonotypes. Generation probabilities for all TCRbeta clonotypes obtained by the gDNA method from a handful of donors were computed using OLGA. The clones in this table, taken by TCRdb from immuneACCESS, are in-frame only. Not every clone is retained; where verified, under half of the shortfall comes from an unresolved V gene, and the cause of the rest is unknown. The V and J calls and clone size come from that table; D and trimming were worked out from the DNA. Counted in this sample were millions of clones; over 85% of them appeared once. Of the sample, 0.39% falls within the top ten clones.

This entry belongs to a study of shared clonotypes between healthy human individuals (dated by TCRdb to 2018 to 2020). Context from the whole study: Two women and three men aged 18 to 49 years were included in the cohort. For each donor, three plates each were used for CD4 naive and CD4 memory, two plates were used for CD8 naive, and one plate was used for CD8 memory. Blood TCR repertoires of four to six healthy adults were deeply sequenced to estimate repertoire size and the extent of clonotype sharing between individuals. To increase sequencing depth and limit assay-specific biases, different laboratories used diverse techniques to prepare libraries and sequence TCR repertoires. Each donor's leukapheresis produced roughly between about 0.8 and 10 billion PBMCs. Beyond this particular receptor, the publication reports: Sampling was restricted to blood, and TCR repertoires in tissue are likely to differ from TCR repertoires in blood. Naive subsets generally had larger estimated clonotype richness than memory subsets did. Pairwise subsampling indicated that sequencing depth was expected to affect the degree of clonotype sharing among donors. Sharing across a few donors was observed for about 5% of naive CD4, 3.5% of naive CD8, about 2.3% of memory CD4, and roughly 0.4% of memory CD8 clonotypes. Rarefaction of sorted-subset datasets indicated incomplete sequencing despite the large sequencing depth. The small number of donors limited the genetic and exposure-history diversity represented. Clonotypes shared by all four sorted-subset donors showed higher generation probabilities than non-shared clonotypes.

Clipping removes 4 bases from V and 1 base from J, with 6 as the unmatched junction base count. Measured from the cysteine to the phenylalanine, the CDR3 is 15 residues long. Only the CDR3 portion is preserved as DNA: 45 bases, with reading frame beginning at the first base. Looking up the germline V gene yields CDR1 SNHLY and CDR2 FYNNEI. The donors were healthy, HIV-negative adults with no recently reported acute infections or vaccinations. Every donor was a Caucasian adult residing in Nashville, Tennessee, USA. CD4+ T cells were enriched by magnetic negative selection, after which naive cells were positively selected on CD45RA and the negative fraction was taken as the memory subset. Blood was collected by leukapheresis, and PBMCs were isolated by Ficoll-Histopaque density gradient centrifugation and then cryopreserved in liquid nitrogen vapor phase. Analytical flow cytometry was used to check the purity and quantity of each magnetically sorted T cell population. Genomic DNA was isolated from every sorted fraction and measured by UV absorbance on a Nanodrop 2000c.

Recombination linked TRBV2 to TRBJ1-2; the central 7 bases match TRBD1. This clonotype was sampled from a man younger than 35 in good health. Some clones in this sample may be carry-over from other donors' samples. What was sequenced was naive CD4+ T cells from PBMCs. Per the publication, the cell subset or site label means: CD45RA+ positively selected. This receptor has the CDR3 CASSAQGSGNYGYTF. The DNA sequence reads TGTGCCAGCAGTGCACAGGGGTCGGGTAACTATGGCTACACCTTC.